The T cell receptor (beta chain) under discussion was sequenced for a study of blood T cell repertoires in COVID-19. On the study more broadly: PBMCs, B-cell-depleted T cells, or T cells were the source of the cDNA or gDNA that made up the material.

From germline, CDR1 is SGHRS and CDR2 YFSETQ. The ends were cut back, 4 bases at V and 8 bases at J, with 16 bases in the middle. The CDR3 is 14 residues long. The table came from immunoSEQ multiplex PCR; TCRdb's copy has only in-frame clones and leaves some out. There are fewer than 70,000 clones in the sample; around 87% occur only once, and less than 7% lies in the top ten. The sequenced sample was peripheral blood. The chain couples TRBV5-1 to TRBJ2-1; a possible D gene is TRBD2 (6 bases). The clonotype originates from a man aged 55 to 70 with active or convalescent COVID-19. The CDR3 DNA follows: TGCGCCAGCAGCCGGGACTCGGGTTTGGATGAGCAGTTCTTC. Its translation is CASSRDSGLDEQFF.